The 13 T cell receptor beta chains given below trace back to one sample, sequenced in a study of a mutant IDH1 vaccine in newly diagnosed glioma. Described time point: baseline, week 1 (first vaccination visit). Treatment described: pre-vaccination baseline after standard-of-care therapy. The assay was immunoSEQ multiplex PCR, and TCRdb's table has in-frame clones only and misses some. Among over 80,000 clones listed, 80% to 90% were seen once. The material sequenced was PBMCs, taken from a glioma patient treated with radiotherapy, temozolomide or both. The source of these receptors is a woman aged 50 to 60 with glioma.

This sequence joins TRBV7-8 and TRBJ2-1; D may be TRBD2 (6 bases). Germline CDR1 SGHVS, CDR2 FQNEAQ. Trimming pared 0 bases from V and 0 bases from J, leaving 12 bases between. This CDR3 region has 17 residues. The DNA for the CDR3 is TGTGCCAGCAGCTTAGCGCGCGGGGCGAGCTCCTACAATGAGCAGTTCTTC. The encoded protein is CASSLARGASSYNEQFF.

The chain is built from TRBV6-5 and TRBJ1-1, with D maybe TRBD1 (6 bases). The germline CDR1 and CDR2 sequences are MNHEY and SVGAGI. V was trimmed by 0 bases and J by 10 bases, leaving 9 bases between them. This CDR3 is 12 amino acids long. Written as DNA, the CDR3 is TGTGCCAGCAGTTACTCGAGGGGGGTAGCTTTCTTT. This encodes CASSYSRGVAFF.

This chain uses TRBV27 with TRBJ2-7; 9 bases are a match to TRBD1. The CDR3 runs 14 residues. The germline gives CDR1 MNHEY, CDR2 SMNVEV (reference sequence). Germline trimming cut 4 bases from V and 0 bases from J; bases unmatched to any gene: 1. This CDR3 is CASSSTGGSYEQYF. Written as DNA, the CDR3 is TGTGCCAGCAGTTCGACAGGGGGCTCCTACGAGCAGTACTTC.

The CDR3 nucleotides read TGTGCCAGCAGTTTATACAGGGGTCAGCAGTTCTTC. This codes for CASSLYRGQQFF. The chain has TRBV28 and TRBJ2-1; 7 nucleotides agree with TRBD1. Per germline, CDR1 MDHEN and CDR2 SYDVKM. The CDR3 consists of 12 residues. The J segment lost 11 bases and the V segment lost 1 base, leaving 2 bases of the junction unmatched.

The rearrangement links TRBV18 to TRBJ1-5; 11 bases are shared with TRBD1. This CDR3 spans 21 amino acids. V shed 1 base, J shed 0 bases, and the junction held 14 bases outside the gene matches. Germline CDR1 KGHSH, CDR2 LQKENI. This CDR3 reads CASSPQEAGTGGGYSNQPQHF. The CDR3 nucleotides are TGTGCCAGCTCACCACAGGAGGCTGGGACAGGGGGGGGATATAGCAATCAGCCCCAGCATTTT.

The rearrangement uses TRBV13 and TRBJ2-3; D is unclear. Germline CDR1 PRHDT, CDR2 FYEKMQ (reference sequence). CDR3 length equals 13 residues. V was pared by 4 bases and J by 6 bases, with 11 bases between. The CDR3 protein is CASSSATRDTQYF. In DNA form, the CDR3 reads TGTGCCAGCAGCTCCGCCACGAGGGATACGCAGTATTTT.

V usage is TRBV5-1 and J usage is TRBJ2-5; weak D call: TRBD1 (5 bases). The V gene lost 3 bases and the J gene lost 4 bases, with 10 bases spanning the gap. Germline CDR1 and CDR2: SGHRS and YFSETQ. The CDR3 contains 13 residues. The CDR3 sequence is CASSSTGPETQYF. The CDR3, as DNA: TGCGCCAGCAGCTCCACAGGTCCAGAGACCCAGTACTTC.

This chain links TRBV5-1 with TRBJ2-1; 7 bases align to TRBD1. Germline loops: CDR1 SGHRS, CDR2 YFSETQ. CDR3 length equals 15 residues. V was pared by 0 bases and J by 5 bases, with 5 bases of the junction left unmatched. The CDR3 loop reads CASSLVAGGDNEQFF. Written as DNA, the CDR3 is TGCGCCAGCAGCTTGGTGGCAGGGGGAGACAATGAGCAGTTCTTC. Together with reference TRBV5-1 and TRBJ2-1, the CDR3 gives the full variable domain: KAGVTQTPRYLIKTRGQQVTLSCSPISGHRSVSWYQQTPGQGLQFLFEYFSETQRNKGNFPGRFSGRQFSNSRSEMNVSTLELGDSALYLCASSLVAGGDNEQFFGPGTRLTVL.

The CDR3 coding sequence is TGTGCCTGGGAGGGACAACTCGACTCACCCCTCCACTTT. It encodes CAWEGQLDSPLHF. The chain couples TRBV30 to TRBJ1-6, with a possible D match to TRBD1 (6 bases). With 5 bases removed from V and 10 bases from J, the gap between germline ends came to 15 bases. Germline V gene lookup returns CDR1 GTSNPN and CDR2 SVGIG (reference sequence). The CDR3 runs 13 residues.

This chain links TRBV6-5 with TRBJ1-6; 7 positions agree with TRBD1. Germline assignment: CDR1 MNHEY and CDR2 SVGAGI. CDR3 length: 15 residues. Losses at the gene ends were 6 bases for V and 3 bases for J; bases not matched to a gene: 5. The CDR3 sequence is CASSPGTVYNSPLHF. The CDR3 nucleotides read TGTGCCAGCAGCCCCGGGACAGTCTATAATTCACCCCTCCACTTT.

The V and J genes are TRBV5-1 and TRBJ2-7; 10 bases map to TRBD2. The germline CDR1 and CDR2 sequences are SGHRS and YFSETQ. The CDR3 contains 16 residues. V shed 4 bases and J 5 bases; nucleotides not matched to a gene: 12. CDR3 sequence reads: CASSLDGPGTSDEQYF. CDR3 DNA: TGCGCCAGCAGCCTTGACGGTCCGGGGACTAGCGACGAGCAGTACTTC.

Turning to this clone: One junction end disagrees with the germline gene, perhaps due to a read error. V gene TRBV6-6 combines with J gene TRBJ2-5; 8 positions agree with TRBD1. The J call may be incorrect, as the DNA end agrees better with TRBJ2-7. CDR3 size: 14 residues. Per germline, CDR1 MNHNY and CDR2 SVGAGI (reference sequence). The DNA of the CDR3 is TGTGCCGGCAGTTGGGGACAGGCCGCCTACGAGCAGTACTTC. Amino acids: CAGSWGQAAYEQYF.

This clone was counted a single time. This rearrangement joins TRBV27 to TRBJ2-7; D perhaps matches TRBD2 (6 bases). CDR1 MNHEY and CDR2 SMNVEV come from the germline V gene (reference sequence). The V end lost 5 bases, the J end lost 4 bases, and 9 bases lay between the germline ends. The CDR3 is made up of 12 amino acids. This CDR3 reads CASSIGGYEQYF. CDR3 in DNA: TGTGCCAGCAGTATCGGAGGGTACGAGCAGTACTTC.